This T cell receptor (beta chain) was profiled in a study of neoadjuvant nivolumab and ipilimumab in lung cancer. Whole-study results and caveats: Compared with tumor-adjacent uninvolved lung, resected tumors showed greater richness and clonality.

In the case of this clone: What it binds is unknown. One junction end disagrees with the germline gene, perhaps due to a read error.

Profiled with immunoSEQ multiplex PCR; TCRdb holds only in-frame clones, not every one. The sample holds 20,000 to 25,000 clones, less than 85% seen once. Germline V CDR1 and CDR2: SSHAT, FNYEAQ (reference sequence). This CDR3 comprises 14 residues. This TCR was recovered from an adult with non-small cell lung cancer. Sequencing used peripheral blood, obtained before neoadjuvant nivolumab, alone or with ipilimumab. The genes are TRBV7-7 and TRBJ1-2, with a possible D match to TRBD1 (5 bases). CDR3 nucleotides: TGTGCTAGCAGCTCACGAGACAGTCCCTATGGCTACACCTTC. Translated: CASSSRDSPYGYTF.